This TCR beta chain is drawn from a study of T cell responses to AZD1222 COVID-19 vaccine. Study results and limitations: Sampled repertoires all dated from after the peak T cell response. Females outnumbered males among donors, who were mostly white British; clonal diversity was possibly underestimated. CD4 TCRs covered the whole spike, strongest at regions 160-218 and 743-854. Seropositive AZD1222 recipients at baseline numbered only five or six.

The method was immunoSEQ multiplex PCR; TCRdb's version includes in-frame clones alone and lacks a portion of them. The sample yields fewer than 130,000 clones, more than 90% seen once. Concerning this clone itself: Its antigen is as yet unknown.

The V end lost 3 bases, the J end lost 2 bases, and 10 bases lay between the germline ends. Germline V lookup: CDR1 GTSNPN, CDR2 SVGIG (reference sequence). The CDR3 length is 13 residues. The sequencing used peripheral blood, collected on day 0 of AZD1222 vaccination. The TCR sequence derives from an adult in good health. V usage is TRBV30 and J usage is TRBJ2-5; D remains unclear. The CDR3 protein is CAWRATVQETQYF. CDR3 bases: TGTGCCTGGAGGGCCACGGTGCAAGAGACCCAGTACTTC. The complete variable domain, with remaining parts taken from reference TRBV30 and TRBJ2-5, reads SQTIHQWPATLVQPVGSPLSLECTVEGTSNPNLYWYRQAAGRGLQLLFYSVGIGQISSEVPQNLSASRPQDRQFILSSKKLLLSDSGFYLCAWRATVQETQYFGPGTRLLVL.